The clone carrying this T cell receptor (beta chain) came up a few times. The antigen is undetermined. Data came from immunoSEQ multiplex PCR; TCRdb stores just in-frame clones and leaves some out. The profile covers some 24,000 clones, with around 83% appearing a single time and around 5.2% taken by the ten largest. Starting 14 to 28 days after autologous transplant, ipilimumab 1 mg/kg was given. Looked up from germline, CDR1 is MNHNS and CDR2 is SASEGT. V was clipped by 10 bases and J by 7 bases, with 11 bases between them. This CDR3 has 11 amino acids. This sample is drawn from a study of ipilimumab plus nivolumab after autologous stem cell transplantation. Study-level information: A median of roughly 8 nivolumab and 5 ipilimumab doses were given.

Study-wide points: TCR repertoire, Treg phenotype and gut microbiota reportedly support more study of this approach.

The TCR sequence derives from a male donor with diffuse large B-cell lymphoma. The sample in question was PBMCs, obtained in a trial of ipilimumab plus nivolumab as post-transplant consolidation. V is TRBV6-1 and J is TRBJ1-5; D call uncertain. For the CDR3, the DNA is TGTGCCATATCGGACGTACAGCCCCAGCATTTT. Translation: CAISDVQPQHF.